Each of the 30 T cell receptor beta chains below was sequenced from the same sample in a study of blood T cell repertoires in COVID-19. The protocol was immunoSEQ multiplex PCR, while the TCRdb copy is restricted to in-frame clones and leaves out a portion. The sample has approximately 270,000 clones; roughly 84% are singletons. The sequenced sample was peripheral blood. The receptors shown here come from a person aged 70 to 85 with COVID-19, enrolled during active disease.

V and J are TRBV7-9 and TRBJ2-7; 9 bases match TRBD1. Per the germline V gene, CDR1 is SEHNR and CDR2 is FQNEAQ (reference sequence). The trim removed 5 bases at V and 6 bases at J, leaving 2 bases unmatched. CDR3 size: 12 residues. The CDR3 region has the DNA TGTGCCAGCAGCGTACAGGGGGCCGAGCAGTACTTC. It is translated as CASSVQGAEQYF. The full variable domain, in which reference TRBV7-9 and TRBJ2-7 provide the parts outside the CDR3, is DTGVSQNPRHKITKRGQNVTFRCDPISEHNRLYWYRQTLGQGPEFLTYFQNEAQLEKSRLLSDRFSAERPKGSFSTLEIQRTEQGDSAMYLCASSVQGAEQYFGPGTRLTVT.

The chain has TRBV28 and TRBJ1-5; no definite D call. The germline V and J ends were trimmed by 5 bases and 2 bases, with 4 bases remaining between them. The germline gives CDR1 MDHEN, CDR2 SYDVKM. The CDR3 spans 12 residues. The CDR3 nucleotides are TGTGCCAGCAGTGCGGGCAATCAGCCCCAGCATTTT. It is translated as CASSAGNQPQHF.

This clone was recorded only once. This chain links TRBV10-3 with TRBJ1-1; D remains ambiguous. CDR1 is ENHRY and CDR2 is SYGVKD in the germline V gene. V was clipped by 2 bases and J by 5 bases, with 9 bases between them. The CDR3 is made up of 13 amino acids. Here the CDR3 DNA reads TGTGCCATCAGTGAGGGCATTTCTACTGAAGCTTTCTTT. This encodes CAISEGISTEAFF.

The CDR3 region has the DNA TGTGCCAGCAGAACCCGCCACAGGGGGGAGACCCAGTACTTC. It encodes CASRTRHRGETQYF. The J gene is TRBJ2-5, the V gene TRBV6-5, with TRBD1 matching over 8 bases. The germline gives CDR1 MNHEY, CDR2 SVGAGI. J gave up 5 bases and V 6 bases, and 8 bases lay outside the gene matches. The length of the CDR3 is 14 residues.

This chain joins TRBV7-2 and TRBJ1-5; TRBD1 is a possible D gene (5 bases). With 0 bases removed from V and 5 bases from J, the gap between germline ends came to 11 bases. Germline values: CDR1 SGHTA, CDR2 FQGNSA. The CDR3 has 15 residues. In DNA, the CDR3 is TGTGCCAGCAGCTTAGCAGCGACAGCCGATCAGCCCCAGCATTTT. Protein product: CASSLAATADQPQHF.

This clone was detected only once. DNA for the CDR3: TGCGCCAGCAGCCAAGGCGGCGGGTGGGCAGAGACCCAGTACTTC. Protein product: CASSQGGGWAETQYF. The rearrangement uses TRBV4-1 and TRBJ2-5; possible D gene TRBD2, 5 bases. This CDR3 is 15 amino acids long. Germline V gene lookup returns CDR1 MGHRA and CDR2 YSYEKL. Trimming took off 1 base at V and 4 bases at J, with 13 bases between the two ends.

The CDR3 is CASSLANRAGGGGNEQFF. DNA of the CDR3: TGTGCCAGCAGCTTAGCCAACCGAGCGGGGGGAGGAGGGAATGAGCAGTTCTTC. The chain combines TRBV7-2 with TRBJ2-1, with 9 positions matching TRBD2. CDR1 and CDR2 from the germline V gene are SGHTA and FQGNSA. The length of the CDR3 is 18 residues. The V segment lost 0 bases and the J segment 7 bases; nucleotides outside the gene matches: 13.

The chain employs TRBV4-3 and TRBJ1-3; D uncertain. Per the germline V gene, CDR1 is LGHNA and CDR2 is YSLEER. Trimming took off 0 bases at V and 4 bases at J, with 13 bases between the two ends. The CDR3 extends over 16 amino acids. The CDR3, as DNA: TGCGCCAGCAGCCAAGACAGATACGCGGGGGGAAACACCATATATTTT. As protein: CASSQDRYAGGNTIYF.

This rearrangement joins TRBV5-1 to TRBJ2-3; TRBD1 might be the D (6 bases). Trimming stripped 4 bases from V and 2 bases from J, with 14 bases between. CDR1 and CDR2 from the germline V gene are SGHRS and YFSETQ. The CDR3 is made up of 15 amino acids. CDR3: CASSLTGIYTDTQYF. The DNA for the CDR3 is TGCGCCAGCAGCCTAACAGGGATCTACACAGATACGCAGTATTTT.

The chain couples TRBV24-1 to TRBJ2-1; D possibly corresponds to TRBD2 (6 bases). CDR1 and CDR2 from the germline V gene are KGHDR and SFDVKD. Deletions cut 4 bases from V and 7 bases from J, with 13 bases between. The CDR3 extends over 14 amino acids. CDR3 DNA: TGTGCCACCAGTGACCCGGGGGAGCGGAATGAGCAGTTCTTC. The encoded protein is CATSDPGERNEQFF.

The CDR3 bases are TGTGCCAGCAGTTCCAGCTCCTACGAGCAGTACTTC. Residues: CASSSSSYEQYF. The chain carries TRBV6-2 or TRBV6-3 and TRBJ2-7; D gene unclear. CDR1 is MNHEY and CDR2 is SVGEGT in the germline V gene. The CDR3 contains 12 residues. V was clipped by 4 bases and J by 0 bases, with 4 bases between them.

The rearrangement uses TRBV10-3 and TRBJ2-6, with D perhaps TRBD2 (5 bases). This CDR3 has 16 residues. CDR1 and CDR2 (germline): ENHRY, SYGVKD. V was trimmed by 2 bases and J by 0 bases, leaving 8 bases between them. Here the CDR3 reads CAISESGSSGANVLTF. The CDR3 nucleotides read TGTGCCATCAGTGAGAGCGGAAGCTCTGGGGCCAACGTCCTGACTTTC.

In this sample, this clone turned up once. V is TRBV7-2 and J is TRBJ1-2; the D gene is possibly TRBD1 (5 bases). The CDR3 consists of 14 residues. From germline, CDR1 is SGHTA and CDR2 FQGNSA. Trimming left V 1 base short and J 5 bases short, with 11 bases between. CDR3 region: CASSLGPRGYGYTF. The CDR3 bases are TGTGCCAGCAGCTTAGGCCCCCGGGGGTATGGCTACACCTTC. The variable domain in full, with the rest retrieved from reference TRBV7-2 and TRBJ1-2, is GAGVSQSPSNKVTEKGKDVELRCDPISGHTALYWYRQSLGQGLEFLIYFQGNSAPDKSGLPSDRFSAERTGGSVSTLTIQRTQQEDSAVYLCASSLGPRGYGYTFGSGTRLTVV.

The chain is built from TRBV6-5 and TRBJ1-3; D is possibly TRBD1 (5 bases). This CDR3 contains 16 residues. Trimming shortened V by 0 bases and J by 3 bases, and 12 bases separated the two germline ends. CDR1 MNHEY and CDR2 SVGAGI come from the germline V gene. DNA for the CDR3: TGTGCCAGCAGTTACTCTCCTCAGGGATTTGGAAACACCATATATTTT. Its translation is CASSYSPQGFGNTIYF.

This chain joins TRBV18 and TRBJ1-1; 7 positions match TRBD1. The V and J ends lost 3 bases and 4 bases, in that order; junction bases with no gene match: 5. Germline V gene sequence: CDR1 KGHSH, CDR2 LQKENI. The CDR3 has 14 residues. CDR3 region: CASSPQGVGTEAFF. The CDR3 DNA reads as TGTGCCAGCTCACCCCAGGGGGTAGGCACTGAAGCTTTCTTT.

The J gene is TRBJ2-5, the V gene TRBV18; TRBD2 agrees at 14 bases. The CDR3 is 19 residues long. Germline values: CDR1 KGHSH, CDR2 LQKENI. Unmatched junction bases numbered 15, after V lost 3 bases and J lost 6 bases. The CDR3 nucleotides are TGTGCCAGCTCACCTTTAACCGGGACTAGCGGGAGTACAGGGAAGACCCAGTACTTC. Its translation is CASSPLTGTSGSTGKTQYF.

The rearrangement links TRBV27 to TRBJ2-3; the D gene is possibly TRBD2 (6 bases). Trimming pared 5 bases from V and 2 bases from J, leaving 17 bases between. The CDR3 is 16 amino acids. The germline CDR1 and CDR2 sequences are MNHEY and SMNVEV (reference sequence). The CDR3 loop is CASSRRTGLLTDTQYF. The CDR3 nucleotides read TGTGCCAGCAGTCGAAGGACGGGACTCCTCACAGATACGCAGTATTTT.

V usage is TRBV10-3 and J usage is TRBJ1-5; D uncertain. The CDR3 covers 15 residues. Germline V gene data show CDR1 as ENHRY and CDR2 as SYGVKD. V shed 0 bases and J shed 7 bases, with 13 bases lying between them. In DNA, the CDR3 is TGTGCCATCAGTGAGTCAACCGGGAGCGGACAGCCCCAGCATTTT. This gives the protein CAISESTGSGQPQHF.

The V call is TRBV2, the J call TRBJ1-1; TRBD1 matches at 7 bases. The J segment lost 4 bases and the V segment lost 4 bases, leaving 6 bases of the junction unmatched. The CDR3 runs to 14 residues. Germline CDR1 is SNHLY and CDR2 is FYNNEI. CDR3 residues: CASSGTGEATEAFF. The CDR3 coding sequence is TGTGCCAGCAGTGGCACAGGGGAGGCCACTGAAGCTTTCTTT.

This clone showed up just a few times. V and J are TRBV6-1 and TRBJ2-1; maybe TRBD2 (5 bases). The germline gives CDR1 MNHNS, CDR2 SASEGT. The CDR3 covers 16 residues. V dropped 2 bases and J dropped 4 bases, with 15 bases sitting between them. The CDR3 coding sequence is TGTGCCAGCAGTGAAAACGTGGCTAGCCCTTACAATGAGCAGTTCTTC. Its translation: CASSENVASPYNEQFF.

The chain joins TRBV30 to TRBJ1-2; 7 positions match TRBD1. V lost 0 bases to trimming and J lost 10 bases; unmatched junction nucleotides: 5. Germline CDR1 GTSNPN, CDR2 SVGIG (reference sequence). This CDR3 is 12 amino acids long. DNA of the CDR3: TGTGCCTGGAGTGTCAAACAGGGGATCTACACCTTC. This gives the protein CAWSVKQGIYTF.

This rearrangement joins TRBV19 to TRBJ2-1; TRBD2 matches at 7 bases. The CDR3 spans 14 residues. Germline values: CDR1 LNHDA, CDR2 SQIVND (reference sequence). The trim removed 7 bases at V and 11 bases at J, leaving 14 bases unmatched. For the CDR3, the DNA is TGTGCCAGTACGCCCAGCGGGGTCGCCAGTAAGCAGTTCTTC. Protein sequence: CASTPSGVASKQFF.

This clone appeared once. The chain employs TRBV28 and TRBJ1-1; D perhaps matches TRBD1 (6 bases). Germline values: CDR1 MDHEN, CDR2 SYDVKM. Trimming left V 5 bases short and J 4 bases short, with 17 bases between. The CDR3 has 15 amino acids. This CDR3 reads CASSETGRGGTEAFF. The CDR3 nucleotides are TGTGCCAGCAGTGAAACCGGGAGGGGGGGCACTGAAGCTTTCTTT. The full variable domain, in which reference TRBV28 and TRBJ1-1 provide the parts outside the CDR3, is DVKVTQSSRYLVKRTGEKVFLECVQDMDHENMFWYRQDPGLGLRLIYFSYDVKMKEKGDIPEGYSVSREKKERFSLILESASTNQTSMYLCASSETGRGGTEAFFGQGTRLTVV.

This chain uses TRBV5-4 with TRBJ2-2; the D is unclear. The CDR3 has 17 amino acids. The V gene lost 4 bases and the J gene lost 0 bases, with 16 bases spanning the gap. In germline, CDR1 is SGHNT, CDR2 YYREEE (reference sequence). The CDR3 nucleotides are TGTGCCAGCAGCCCAGAACCAGCGTCTTCGAACACCGGGGAGCTGTTTTTT. Protein product: CASSPEPASSNTGELFF.

This clone was seen only a few times. The chain has TRBV30 and TRBJ1-6, with 7 bases fitting TRBD1. Per the germline V gene, CDR1 is GTSNPN and CDR2 is SVGIG (reference sequence). J lost 7 bases, V lost 0 bases, and 3 bases had no gene match. The CDR3 extends over 14 amino acids. CDR3 residues: CAWSVDRVNSPLHF. CDR3 DNA: TGTGCCTGGAGTGTAGACAGGGTGAATTCACCCCTCCACTTT. Drawing the rest from reference TRBV30 and TRBJ1-6, the complete variable domain is SQTIHQWPATLVQPVGSPLSLECTVEGTSNPNLYWYRQAAGRGLQLLFYSVGIGQISSEVPQNLSASRPQDRQFILSSKKLLLSDSGFYLCAWSVDRVNSPLHFGNGTRLTVT.

The gene calls are TRBV5-4 and TRBJ1-6, with TRBD1 identical over 8 bases. Unmatched junction bases numbered 7, after V lost 4 bases and J lost 7 bases. Germline V gene lookup returns CDR1 SGHNT and CDR2 YYREEE (reference sequence). CDR3 length: 15 residues. CDR3 nucleotides: TGTGCCAGCAGCATACCGGGACAGGAAAATTCACCCCTCCACTTT. Encoded protein: CASSIPGQENSPLHF.

This rearrangement joins TRBV19 to TRBJ2-7; a possible D gene is TRBD1 (6 bases). V was pared by 4 bases and J by 3 bases, with 10 bases between. The CDR3 covers 13 residues. The germline V gene encodes CDR1 LNHDA and CDR2 SQIVND (reference sequence). The CDR3: CASSRTVYYEQYF. The CDR3 DNA follows: TGTGCCAGTAGTAGGACAGTTTACTACGAGCAGTACTTC.

As regards this clone: The junction and the germline gene differ at one end; a read error may be behind it. The V gene is TRBV18, the J gene TRBJ1-1; no reliable D call. Germline V gives CDR1 KGHSH, CDR2 LQKENI. The CDR3 runs 14 residues. This CDR3 reads CASSPQRSNTEAFF. The DNA of the CDR3 is TGTGCCAGCTCTCCACAGCGTTCAAACACTGAAGCTTTCTTT.

V is TRBV2 and J is TRBJ1-2; no clear D. Trimming left V 5 bases short and J 1 base short, with 11 bases between. CDR3 size: 14 residues. Germline values: CDR1 SNHLY, CDR2 FYNNEI. CDR3 amino acids: CASSPPVNNYGYTF. CDR3 in DNA: TGTGCCAGCAGTCCACCGGTGAATAACTATGGCTACACCTTC.

The chain carries TRBV9 and TRBJ1-2, with D perhaps TRBD1 (6 bases). Germline-derived CDR1 and CDR2 are SGDLS and YYNGEE. V lost 0 bases and J lost 3, with 12 bases in between. This CDR3 has 15 amino acids. This CDR3 reads CASSVESGGDYGYTF. CDR3 DNA sequence: TGTGCCAGCAGCGTAGAGTCGGGGGGCGACTATGGCTACACCTTC.